This entry lists 29 T cell receptor beta chains sequenced from one sample in a study of blood T cell repertoires in COVID-19. Some clones are missing from TCRdb's copy, which holds only in-frame ones; the method was immunoSEQ multiplex PCR. This sample has about 74,000 clones, with 84% found just once. The sequencing input was peripheral blood. The source is a man in his 70s with acute or convalescent COVID-19.

The chain links TRBV5-1 to TRBJ1-2; D not resolved. Deletions cut 7 bases from V and 0 bases from J, with 7 bases between. There are 12 residues in the CDR3. From germline, CDR1 is SGHRS and CDR2 YFSETQ. This CDR3 is CASRTTNYGYTF. As DNA, the CDR3 is TGCGCCAGCCGAACTACTAACTATGGCTACACCTTC.

The CDR3, as DNA: TGTGCCAGCAGCCAAGAGGTTTCGGGGTTTTGGGATTCACCCCTCCACTTT. This codes for CASSQEVSGFWDSPLHF. This chain links TRBV4-2 with TRBJ1-6; D not certain. This CDR3 has 17 residues. Germline assignment: CDR1 LGHNA and CDR2 YNFKEQ. V lost 0 bases and J 8 bases, leaving 17 bases between the germline ends.

This clone came up once. V gene TRBV6-6 combines with J gene TRBJ1-2, with D possibly matching TRBD1 (6 bases). The V gene's germline CDR1 is MNHNY and CDR2 SVGAGI (reference sequence). V was pared by 4 bases and J by 5 bases, with 11 bases between. This CDR3 is built from 13 residues. CDR3: CASSSGQFYGYTF. The CDR3 coding sequence is TGTGCCAGCAGTTCTGGACAGTTTTATGGCTACACCTTC.

The chain employs TRBV3-1 (or the pseudogene TRBV3-2) and TRBJ2-3, with 7 bases fitting TRBD2. CDR1 LGHDT and CDR2 YNNKEL come from the germline V gene (reference sequence). V lost 3 bases to trimming and J lost 0 bases; unmatched junction nucleotides: 3. CDR3 size: 15 residues. The DNA for the CDR3 is TGTGCCAGCAGCCAGTTGGGGGGGAGCACAGATACGCAGTATTTT. Its translation: CASSQLGGSTDTQYF.

A note on this clone: The same CDR3 is also encoded by other DNA sequences in this sample. The chain employs TRBV20-1 and TRBJ1-3, with D possibly being TRBD1 (5 bases). Per the germline V gene, CDR1 is DFQATT and CDR2 is SNEGSKA (reference sequence). The germline V and J ends were trimmed by 3 bases and 3 bases, with 9 bases remaining between them. The CDR3 has 13 residues. The CDR3 region is CSASKGIGNTIYF. For the CDR3, the DNA is TGCAGTGCTAGTAAGGGGATTGGAAACACCATATATTTT.

The DNA of the CDR3 is TGTGCCAGTAGTATGGTAGGCGGGGATAGCACAGATACGCAGTATTTT. It translates to CASSMVGGDSTDTQYF. The V and J genes are TRBV19 and TRBJ2-3; TRBD2 is a possible D gene (6 bases). The CDR3 is made up of 16 amino acids. In germline, CDR1 is LNHDA, CDR2 SQIVND (reference sequence). Trimming took off 3 bases at V and 0 bases at J, with 13 bases between the two ends.

The rearrangement uses TRBV11-1 and TRBJ2-7, with D possibly being TRBD2 (5 bases). The CDR3 contains 12 residues. The germline V gene has CDR1 SGHAT and CDR2 FQDESV (reference sequence). Trimming cost V 3 bases and J 4 bases, with 7 bases left between them. The CDR3 nucleotides are TGTGCCAGCAGCTTGATAGCGTACGAGCAGTACTTC. Translation gives CASSLIAYEQYF.

The chain employs TRBV10-3 and TRBJ2-7, with a weak D call TRBD2 (6 bases). The CDR3 is made up of 17 amino acids. Germline V gives CDR1 ENHRY, CDR2 SYGVKD. Trimming cost V 5 bases and J 3 bases, with 23 bases left between them. The CDR3 nucleotides read TGTGCCATCAGTCAAGCTACAGGAGGGCGATCGGACTACGAGCAGTACTTC. This gives the protein CAISQATGGRSDYEQYF.

This sequence joins TRBV5-1 and TRBJ2-1, with 9 bases lining up with TRBD1. The CDR3 is 16 residues long. V lost 4 bases, J lost 7 bases, and 12 bases stayed unmatched. In germline, CDR1 is SGHRS, CDR2 YFSETQ. The CDR3 bases are TGCGCCAGCAGCCGAGGCGACAGGGGGAACTCAAATGAGCAGTTCTTC. This codes for CASSRGDRGNSNEQFF.

The genes are TRBV28 and TRBJ2-1; no firm D call. Germline-derived CDR1 and CDR2 are MDHEN and SYDVKM. V shed 2 bases and J shed 6 bases, with 11 bases lying between them. This CDR3 has 14 residues. Here the CDR3 DNA reads TGTGCCAGCAGTTTAGCAGGTGGCGTCAATGAGCAGTTCTTC. Amino acid sequence: CASSLAGGVNEQFF.

V is TRBV12-3 or TRBV12-4 and J is TRBJ2-5; 7 nucleotides agree with TRBD1. The CDR3 runs to 13 residues. After removal of 6 bases from V and 5 bases from J, the junction contained 6 bases not matched to a gene. The CDR3 DNA is TGTGCCAGCAGCTTACAGGGGAGTGAGACCCAGTACTTC. Residues: CASSLQGSETQYF.

This rearrangement joins TRBV6-6 to TRBJ2-7, with D tentatively TRBD2 (6 bases). V was pared by 7 bases and J by 0 bases, with 13 bases between. The CDR3 consists of 14 residues. The germline gives CDR1 MNHNY, CDR2 SVGAGI (reference sequence). CDR3 loop: CASTGTPSSYEQYF. The CDR3 DNA is TGTGCCAGCACCGGGACTCCGAGCTCCTACGAGCAGTACTTC.

V is TRBV6-5 and J is TRBJ1-6, with D hard to call. This CDR3 region has 14 residues. V lost 7 bases and J lost 5, with 12 bases in between. Germline V lookup: CDR1 MNHEY, CDR2 SVGAGI. The CDR3 DNA sequence: TGTGCCAGCAAATTCACAGACGATAATTCACCCCTCCACTTT. As protein: CASKFTDDNSPLHF.

The V gene is TRBV7-9, the J gene TRBJ1-5, with D unclear. The CDR3 is 14 amino acids. Germline V gives CDR1 SEHNR, CDR2 FQNEAQ (reference sequence). V was cut by 1 base and J by 9 bases, with 13 bases left in between. Here the CDR3 reads CASSLVDGVGPQHF. DNA of the CDR3: TGTGCCAGCAGCTTAGTGGACGGGGTTGGGCCCCAGCATTTT.

The chain carries TRBV18 and TRBJ2-7; maybe TRBD2 (5 bases). This CDR3 is 14 amino acids long. V was trimmed by 2 bases and J by 3 bases, leaving 11 bases between them. CDR1 and CDR2 (germline): KGHSH, LQKENI. The CDR3 sequence is CASSPTGSGYEQYF. CDR3 nucleotide sequence: TGTGCCAGCTCACCAACGGGGAGCGGCTACGAGCAGTACTTC.

This chain joins TRBV9 and TRBJ2-1, with TRBD1 matching 10 bases. V trimming: 5 bases; J trimming: 10 bases; junction bases outside the gene matches: 9. The CDR3 spans 14 residues. Per the germline V gene, CDR1 is SGDLS and CDR2 is YYNGEE. The CDR3 is CASSRDRGIGEQFF. CDR3 bases: TGTGCCAGCAGTCGGGACAGGGGAATAGGGGAGCAGTTCTTC.

This clone appeared a few times. The chain employs TRBV7-9 and TRBJ2-5; TRBD1 agrees at 7 bases. CDR3 length: 13 residues. The germline V gene encodes CDR1 SEHNR and CDR2 FQNEAQ (reference sequence). Trimming took 5 bases from V and 4 from J; bases not matched to a gene: 4. CDR3 coding DNA: TGTGCCAGCAGCGGGACAGTGAGAGAGACCCAGTACTTC. Amino acid sequence: CASSGTVRETQYF.

The chain has TRBV6-5 and TRBJ2-3; TRBD2 aligns across 7 bases. Germline V gene sequence: CDR1 MNHEY, CDR2 SVGAGI. V lost 2 bases to trimming and J lost 2 bases; unmatched junction nucleotides: 7. CDR3 length: 16 amino acids. DNA of the CDR3: TGTGCCAGCAGTTACAGAGCTAGCGGACTCACAGATACGCAGTATTTT. This sequence encodes CASSYRASGLTDTQYF.

This clone was recorded only once. V gene TRBV2 combines with J gene TRBJ1-2; TRBD1 is a possible D gene (6 bases). The CDR3 loop spans 13 amino acids. The germline gives CDR1 SNHLY, CDR2 FYNNEI. Trimming took off 9 bases at V and 4 bases at J, with 15 bases between the two ends. CDR3 coding DNA: TGTGCCAGGACGGACAGTGTGGCCTATGGCTACACCTTC. It translates to CARTDSVAYGYTF.

The V gene is TRBV29-1, the J gene TRBJ2-1, with D hard to call. Germline V gives CDR1 SQVTM, CDR2 ANQGSEA. The CDR3 sequence is 13 residues long. Trimming stripped 0 bases from V and 4 bases from J, with 7 bases between. CDR3 sequence: CSVEEVLYNEQFF. The CDR3 DNA is TGCAGCGTTGAAGAGGTTCTATACAATGAGCAGTTCTTC.

The chain couples TRBV19 to TRBJ1-3; 7 bases fit TRBD1. After removal of 7 bases from V and 1 base from J, the junction contained 1 base not matched to a gene. This CDR3 is 13 amino acids long. Germline V gives CDR1 LNHDA, CDR2 SQIVND (reference sequence). Here the CDR3 DNA reads TGTGCCAGTAACAGGGGTTCTGGAAACACCATATATTTT. Protein: CASNRGSGNTIYF.

CDR3 bases: TGTGCCAGCAGCAGGGACTTCTCCTACGAGCAGTACTTC. This gives the protein CASSRDFSYEQYF. The J gene is TRBJ2-7, the V gene TRBV7-2; D possibly corresponds to TRBD2 (6 bases). Germline lookup yields CDR1 SGHTA and CDR2 FQGNSA. The ends were cut back, 5 bases at V and 0 bases at J, with 8 bases in the middle. The CDR3 runs to 13 residues.

This clone was seen a single time. J is TRBJ2-7 and V is TRBV6-2 or TRBV6-3, with a possible D match to TRBD1 (7 bases). Germline V gives CDR1 MNHEY, CDR2 SVGEGT. This CDR3 comprises 17 residues. V lost 4 bases to trimming and J lost 0 bases, with 19 bases between them. The CDR3, as DNA: TGTGCCAGCAGTTCCATCTTGCGGGACAGTTACTCCTACGAGCAGTACTTC. It is translated as CASSSILRDSYSYEQYF.

The chain carries TRBV5-5 and TRBJ1-2, with D unclear. The CDR3 totals 17 residues. V was shortened by 4 bases and J by 0 bases, with 19 bases between the two germline ends. Germline CDR1 SGHKS, CDR2 YYEKEE (reference sequence). CDR3 bases: TGTGCCAGCAGCCCCCCGGTGGGTATGACAACTAACTATGGCTACACCTTC. Translated: CASSPPVGMTTNYGYTF.

This chain links TRBV5-6 with TRBJ2-7; weak D call: TRBD2 (7 bases). This CDR3 is 13 amino acids long. Germline loops: CDR1 SGHDT, CDR2 YYEEEE. Deletions cut 3 bases from V and 4 bases from J, with 11 bases between. As DNA, the CDR3 is TGTGCCAGCAGCTCGCGGGGGCATTACGAGCAGTACTTC. It translates to CASSSRGHYEQYF.

This sequence joins TRBV5-4 and TRBJ2-5; 8 bases line up with TRBD2. The CDR3 length is 15 residues. Germline lookup yields CDR1 SGHNT and CDR2 YYREEE (reference sequence). After removal of 1 base from V and 3 bases from J, the junction contained 5 bases not matched to a gene. The CDR3 DNA sequence: TGTGCCAGCAGCTTGCCCGGGAGGGGGGAAGAGACCCAGTACTTC. Translating it yields CASSLPGRGEETQYF.

This sequence joins TRBV6-6 and TRBJ1-1, with 9 positions matching TRBD1. In germline, CDR1 is MNHNY, CDR2 SVGAGI (reference sequence). The CDR3 contains 18 residues. V dropped 6 bases and J dropped 3; count of bases not matched to a gene: 17. The CDR3 DNA follows: TGTGCCAGCAGCCGATCACAGGGGGCGCTACGGCCTCACACTGAAGCTTTCTTT. This translates into CASSRSQGALRPHTEAFF.

The chain links TRBV30 to TRBJ1-5; 11 nucleotides line up with TRBD1. Trimming at V came to 5 bases and at J to 6 bases, leaving 3 bases not matched to a gene. This CDR3 comprises 13 residues. CDR1 and CDR2 from the germline V gene are GTSNPN and SVGIG (reference sequence). The CDR3 DNA reads TGTGCCTGGGGGGACAGGGGGGGTCAGCCCCAGCATTTT. Its protein product is CAWGDRGGQPQHF.

The chain couples TRBV15 to TRBJ2-3, with D maybe TRBD2 (5 bases). This CDR3 spans 16 amino acids. Germline CDR1 LNHNV, CDR2 YYDKDF (reference sequence). Trimming took off 3 bases at V and 1 base at J, with 14 bases between the two ends. The CDR3 sequence: CATSSPRGVGTDTQYF. The CDR3 DNA sequence: TGTGCCACCAGCAGTCCCCGGGGAGTTGGCACAGATACGCAGTATTTT.